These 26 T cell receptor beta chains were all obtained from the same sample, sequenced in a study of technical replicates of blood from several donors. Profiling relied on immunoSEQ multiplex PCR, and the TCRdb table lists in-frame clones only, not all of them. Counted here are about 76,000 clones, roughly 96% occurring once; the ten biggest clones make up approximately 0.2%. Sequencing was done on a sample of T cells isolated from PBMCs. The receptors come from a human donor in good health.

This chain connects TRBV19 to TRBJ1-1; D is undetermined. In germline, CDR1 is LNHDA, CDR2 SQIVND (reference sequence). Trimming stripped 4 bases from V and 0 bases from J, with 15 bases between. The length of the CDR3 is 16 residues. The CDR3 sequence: CASSTTAVGVNTEAFF. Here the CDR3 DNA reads TGTGCCAGTAGTACAACAGCCGTCGGGGTGAACACTGAAGCTTTCTTT.

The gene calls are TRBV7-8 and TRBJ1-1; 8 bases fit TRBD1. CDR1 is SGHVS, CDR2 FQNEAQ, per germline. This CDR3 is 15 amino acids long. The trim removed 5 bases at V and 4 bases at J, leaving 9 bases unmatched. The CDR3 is CASSPTGQGRTEAFF. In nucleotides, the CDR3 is TGTGCCAGCAGCCCTACTGGACAGGGCCGCACTGAAGCTTTCTTT.

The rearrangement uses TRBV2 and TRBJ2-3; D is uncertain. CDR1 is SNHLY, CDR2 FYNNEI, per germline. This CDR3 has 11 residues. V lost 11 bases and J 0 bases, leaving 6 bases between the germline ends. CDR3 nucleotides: TGTGCCGGCTCTAGCACAGATACGCAGTATTTT. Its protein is CAGSSTDTQYF. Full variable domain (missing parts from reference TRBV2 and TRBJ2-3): EPEVTQTPSHQVTQMGQEVILRCVPISNHLYFYWYRQILGQKVEFLVSFYNNEISEKSEIFDDQFSVERPDGSNFTLKIRSTKLEDSAMYFCAGSSTDTQYFGPGTRLTVL.

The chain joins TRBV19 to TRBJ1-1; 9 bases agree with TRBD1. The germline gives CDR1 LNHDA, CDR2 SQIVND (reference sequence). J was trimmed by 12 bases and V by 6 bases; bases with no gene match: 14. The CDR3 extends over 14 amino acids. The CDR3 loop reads CASSLTPGQGLSFF. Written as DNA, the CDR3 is TGTGCCAGTAGCCTCACACCGGGACAGGGATTATCTTTCTTT.

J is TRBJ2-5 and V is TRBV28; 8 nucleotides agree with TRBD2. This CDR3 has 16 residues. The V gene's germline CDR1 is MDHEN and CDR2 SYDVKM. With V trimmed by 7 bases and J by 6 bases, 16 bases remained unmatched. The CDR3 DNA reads TGTGCCAGCACTCCGAGGCTAGCGGGTGGGTTTCAGACCCAGTACTTC. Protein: CASTPRLAGGFQTQYF.

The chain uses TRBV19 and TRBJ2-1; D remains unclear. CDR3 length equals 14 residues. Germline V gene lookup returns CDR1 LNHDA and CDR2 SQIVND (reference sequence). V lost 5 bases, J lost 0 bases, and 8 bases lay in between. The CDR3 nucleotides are TGTGCCAGTAGTCCGATCTACTCCTACAATGAGCAGTTCTTC. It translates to CASSPIYSYNEQFF.

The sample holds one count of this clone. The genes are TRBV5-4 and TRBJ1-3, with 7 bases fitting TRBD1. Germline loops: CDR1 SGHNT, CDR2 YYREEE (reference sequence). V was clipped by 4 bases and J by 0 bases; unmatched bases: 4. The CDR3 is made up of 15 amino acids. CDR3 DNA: TGTGCCAGCAGCAGGGACAGCTTCTCTGGAAACACCATATATTTT. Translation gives CASSRDSFSGNTIYF.

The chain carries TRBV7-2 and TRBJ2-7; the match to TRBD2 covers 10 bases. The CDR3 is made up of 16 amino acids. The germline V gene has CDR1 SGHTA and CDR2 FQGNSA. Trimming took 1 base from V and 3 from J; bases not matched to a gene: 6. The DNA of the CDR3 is TGTGCCAGCAGCTTAGGTTTAGGACTAGCGGACTACGAGCAGTACTTC. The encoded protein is CASSLGLGLADYEQYF.

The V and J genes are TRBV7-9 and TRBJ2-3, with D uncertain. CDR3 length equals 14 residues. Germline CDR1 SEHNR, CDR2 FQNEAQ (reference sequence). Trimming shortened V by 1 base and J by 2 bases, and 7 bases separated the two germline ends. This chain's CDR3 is CASSLVDFTDTQYF. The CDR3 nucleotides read TGTGCCAGCAGCTTAGTAGATTTCACAGATACGCAGTATTTT.

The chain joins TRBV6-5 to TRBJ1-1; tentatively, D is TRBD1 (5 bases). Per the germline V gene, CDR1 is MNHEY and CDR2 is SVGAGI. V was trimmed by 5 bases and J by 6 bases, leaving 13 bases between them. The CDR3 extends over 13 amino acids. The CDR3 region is CASSPGGYAEAFF. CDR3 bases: TGTGCCAGCAGTCCCGGGGGGTACGCTGAAGCTTTCTTT.

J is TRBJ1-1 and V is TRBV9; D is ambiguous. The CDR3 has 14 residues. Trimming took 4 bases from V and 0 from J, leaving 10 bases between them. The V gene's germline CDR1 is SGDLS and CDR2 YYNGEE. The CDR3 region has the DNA TGTGCCAGCAGCCCGCGCATCCTGAACACTGAAGCTTTCTTT. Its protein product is CASSPRILNTEAFF.

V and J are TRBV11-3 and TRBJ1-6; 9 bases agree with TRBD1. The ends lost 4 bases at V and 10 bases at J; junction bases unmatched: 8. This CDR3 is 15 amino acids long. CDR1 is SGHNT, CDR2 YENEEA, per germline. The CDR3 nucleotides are TGTGCCAGCAGCTCCCCGGGACAGGGCGCCTCACCCCTCCACTTT. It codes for CASSSPGQGASPLHF.

The CDR3 region has the DNA TGTGCCAGCAGTTTCCCTAGCGTGCTAAAGACCGTGGCCTACGAGCAGTACTTC. Protein product: CASSFPSVLKTVAYEQYF. The chain joins TRBV28 to TRBJ2-7; perhaps TRBD2 as D (6 bases). The germline gives CDR1 MDHEN, CDR2 SYDVKM. This CDR3 spans 18 amino acids. V dropped 3 bases and J dropped 2 bases, with 23 bases sitting between them.

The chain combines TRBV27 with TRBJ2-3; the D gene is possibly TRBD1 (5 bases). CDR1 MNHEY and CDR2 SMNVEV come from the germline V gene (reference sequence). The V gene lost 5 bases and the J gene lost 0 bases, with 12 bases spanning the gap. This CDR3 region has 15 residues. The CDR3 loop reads CASSMVGASTDTQYF. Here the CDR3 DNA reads TGTGCCAGCAGTATGGTTGGGGCCAGCACAGATACGCAGTATTTT.

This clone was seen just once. CDR3 protein: CASSPRPGAPNTEAFF. CDR3 DNA sequence: TGTGCCAGCAGTCCTAGACCAGGGGCCCCGAACACTGAAGCTTTCTTT. The V call is TRBV27, the J call TRBJ1-1; D is possibly TRBD1 (6 bases). In germline, CDR1 is MNHEY, CDR2 SMNVEV (reference sequence). The V end was cut by 5 bases, the J end by 1 base, with 17 bases between. This CDR3 region has 16 residues.

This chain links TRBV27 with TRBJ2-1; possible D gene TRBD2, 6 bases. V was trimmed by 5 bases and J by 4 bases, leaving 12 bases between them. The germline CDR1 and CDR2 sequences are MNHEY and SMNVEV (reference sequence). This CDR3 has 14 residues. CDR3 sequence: CASSVRDLYNEQFF. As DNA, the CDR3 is TGTGCCAGCAGTGTCCGGGACTTATACAATGAGCAGTTCTTC.

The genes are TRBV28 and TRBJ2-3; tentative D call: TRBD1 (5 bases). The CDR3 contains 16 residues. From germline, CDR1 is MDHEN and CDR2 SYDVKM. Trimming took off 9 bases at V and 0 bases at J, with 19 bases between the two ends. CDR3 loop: CASIPQGFPSTDTQYF. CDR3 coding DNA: TGTGCCAGTATACCTCAGGGTTTCCCAAGCACAGATACGCAGTATTTT.

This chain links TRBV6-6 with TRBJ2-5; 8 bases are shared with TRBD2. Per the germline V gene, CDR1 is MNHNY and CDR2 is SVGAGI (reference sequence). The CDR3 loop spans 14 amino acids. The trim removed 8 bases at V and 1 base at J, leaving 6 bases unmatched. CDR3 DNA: TGTGCCAGCCTCGGGGGGGCCAGCCAAGAGACCCAGTACTTC. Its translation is CASLGGASQETQYF.

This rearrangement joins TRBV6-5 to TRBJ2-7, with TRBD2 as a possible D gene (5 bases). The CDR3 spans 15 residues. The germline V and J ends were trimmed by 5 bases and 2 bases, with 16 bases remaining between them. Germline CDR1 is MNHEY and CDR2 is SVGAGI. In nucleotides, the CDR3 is TGTGCCAGCAGTCAATACCGGACTCAAGCCTACGAGCAGTACTTC. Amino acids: CASSQYRTQAYEQYF.

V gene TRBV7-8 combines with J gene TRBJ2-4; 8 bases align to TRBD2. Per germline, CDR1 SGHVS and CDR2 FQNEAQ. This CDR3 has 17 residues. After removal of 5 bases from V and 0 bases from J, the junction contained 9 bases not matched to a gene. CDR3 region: CASSPLSGGPAKNIQYF. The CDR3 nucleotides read TGTGCCAGCAGCCCCCTCAGCGGGGGACCAGCCAAAAACATTCAGTACTTC.

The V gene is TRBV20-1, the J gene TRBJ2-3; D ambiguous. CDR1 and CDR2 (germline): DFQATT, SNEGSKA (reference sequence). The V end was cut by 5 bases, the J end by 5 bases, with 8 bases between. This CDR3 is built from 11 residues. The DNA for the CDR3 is TGCAGTGCTCCCTCCCGAGATACGCAGTATTTT. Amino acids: CSAPSRDTQYF.

The CDR3 bases are TGTGCCAGCAGCTCCGACAGGGCTCTCCACTTT. It is translated as CASSSDRALHF. The chain is built from TRBV7-2 and TRBJ1-6, with 7 bases that match TRBD1. The CDR3 has 11 residues. V shed 4 bases and J 16 bases; nucleotides not matched to a gene: 4. Per germline, CDR1 SGHTA and CDR2 FQGNSA.

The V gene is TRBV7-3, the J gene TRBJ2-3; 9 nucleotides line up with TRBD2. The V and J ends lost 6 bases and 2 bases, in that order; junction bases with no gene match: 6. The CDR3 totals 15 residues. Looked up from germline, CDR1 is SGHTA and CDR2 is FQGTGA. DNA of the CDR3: TGTGCCAGCAGTTGGCGGGGGGGGCTCACAGATACGCAGTATTTT. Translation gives CASSWRGGLTDTQYF.

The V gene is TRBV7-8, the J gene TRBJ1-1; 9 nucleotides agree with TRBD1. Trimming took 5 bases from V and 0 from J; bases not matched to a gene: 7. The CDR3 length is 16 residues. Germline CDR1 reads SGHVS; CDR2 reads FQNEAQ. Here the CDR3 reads CASSPRDRALNTEAFF. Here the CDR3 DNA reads TGTGCCAGCAGCCCCCGGGACAGGGCATTGAACACTGAAGCTTTCTTT.

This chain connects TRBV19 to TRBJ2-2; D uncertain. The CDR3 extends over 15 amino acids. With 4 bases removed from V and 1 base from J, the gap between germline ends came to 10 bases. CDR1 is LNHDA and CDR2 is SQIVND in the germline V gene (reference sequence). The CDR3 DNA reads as TGTGCCAGTAGTACCCCTCAGCGGAACACCGGGGAGCTGTTTTTT. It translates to CASSTPQRNTGELFF.

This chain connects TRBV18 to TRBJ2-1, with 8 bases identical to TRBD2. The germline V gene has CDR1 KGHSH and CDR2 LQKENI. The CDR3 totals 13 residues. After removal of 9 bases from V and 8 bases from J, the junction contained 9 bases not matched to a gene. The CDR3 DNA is TGTGCCAGTCACCCGAGCGGGGGCCATGAGCAGTTCTTC. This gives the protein CASHPSGGHEQFF.